This entry describes one T cell receptor (beta chain). Some clones are missing from TCRdb's copy, which holds only in-frame ones; the method was immunoSEQ multiplex PCR. The sample gives approximately 94,000 clones, about 77% of which show up once; around an eighth is in the top ten. This record comes from a study of blood T cell repertoires in COVID-19. About the study: Material from acute and convalescent COVID-19 was sourced from the United States, Italy and Spain. The cDNA or gDNA used as material had been derived from T cells, B-cell-depleted T cells, or PBMCs.

Germline values: CDR1 SEHNR, CDR2 FQNEAQ (reference sequence). The V end was cut by 3 bases, the J end by 4 bases, with 9 bases between. CDR3 length: 13 amino acids. The TCR comes from a woman aged 70-85 years with acute or convalescent COVID-19. The chain employs TRBV7-9 and TRBJ1-2, with a weak D call TRBD1 (5 bases). Sequencing was carried out using peripheral blood. The CDR3: CASSFIRGYGYTF. The CDR3 DNA reads TGTGCCAGCAGCTTCATTAGGGGCTATGGCTACACCTTC.